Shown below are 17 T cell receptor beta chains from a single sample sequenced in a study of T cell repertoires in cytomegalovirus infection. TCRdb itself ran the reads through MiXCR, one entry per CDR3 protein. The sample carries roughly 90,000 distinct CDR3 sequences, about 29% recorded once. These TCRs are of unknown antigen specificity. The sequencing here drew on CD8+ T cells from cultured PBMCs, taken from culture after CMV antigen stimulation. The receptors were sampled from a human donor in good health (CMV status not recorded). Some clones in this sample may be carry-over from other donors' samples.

The CDR3 protein is CASSLGWANTEAFF. CDR3 bases: TGCGCCAGCAGCCTAGGATGGGCGAACACTGAAGCTTTCTTT. The J gene is TRBJ1-1, the V gene TRBV5-1, with D uncertain. V was clipped by 4 bases and J by 1 base, with 11 bases between them. The CDR3 sequence is 14 residues long. Germline values: CDR1 SGHRS, CDR2 YFSETQ.

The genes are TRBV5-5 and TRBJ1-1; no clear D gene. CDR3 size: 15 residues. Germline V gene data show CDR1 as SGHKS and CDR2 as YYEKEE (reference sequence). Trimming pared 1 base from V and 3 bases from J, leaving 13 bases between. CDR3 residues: CASSLTQAGYTEAFF. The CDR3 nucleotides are TGTGCCAGCAGCTTGACCCAGGCTGGGTACACTGAAGCTTTCTTT.

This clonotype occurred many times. In nucleotides, the CDR3 is TGCGCCAGCAGCTTCGACAGGGTGCAATCACCCCTCCACTTT. It translates to CASSFDRVQSPLHF. The chain carries TRBV5-1 and TRBJ1-6, with 7 bases identical to TRBD1. The CDR3 is 14 amino acids. V lost 2 bases to trimming and J lost 10 bases; unmatched junction nucleotides: 6. The germline gives CDR1 SGHRS, CDR2 YFSETQ.

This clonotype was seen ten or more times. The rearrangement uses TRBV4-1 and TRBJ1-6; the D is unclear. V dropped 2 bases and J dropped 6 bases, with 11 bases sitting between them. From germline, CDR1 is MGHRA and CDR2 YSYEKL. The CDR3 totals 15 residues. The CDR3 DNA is TGCGCCAGCAGCCAACTCTTAATGGGTAATTCACCCCTCCACTTT. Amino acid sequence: CASSQLLMGNSPLHF.

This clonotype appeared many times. The CDR3 DNA is TGTGCCAGCAGCCCCGGGGGGGCTAATCAGCCCCAGCATTTT. Amino acid sequence: CASSPGGANQPQHF. The rearrangement links TRBV12-3 or TRBV12-4 to TRBJ1-5; a possible D gene is TRBD1 (6 bases). CDR3 size: 14 residues. V shed 6 bases and J shed 4 bases, with 13 bases lying between them.

The CDR3 is CASRYSSGGNYEQYF. CDR3 sequence (DNA): TGCGCCAGCAGGTATTCTAGCGGGGGAAACTACGAGCAGTACTTC. V is TRBV4-1 and J is TRBJ2-7; 10 positions agree with TRBD2. Germline CDR1 is MGHRA and CDR2 is YSYEKL. V shed 6 bases and J 3 bases; nucleotides not matched to a gene: 8. The CDR3 sequence is 15 residues long.

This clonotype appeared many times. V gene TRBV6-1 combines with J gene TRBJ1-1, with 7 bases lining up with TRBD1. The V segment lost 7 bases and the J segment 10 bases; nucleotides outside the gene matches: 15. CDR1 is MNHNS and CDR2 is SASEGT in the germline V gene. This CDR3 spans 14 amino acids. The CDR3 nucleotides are TGTGCCAGCATCCATTACAGGGGAGGTTTTTTAGCTTTCTTT. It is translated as CASIHYRGGFLAFF.

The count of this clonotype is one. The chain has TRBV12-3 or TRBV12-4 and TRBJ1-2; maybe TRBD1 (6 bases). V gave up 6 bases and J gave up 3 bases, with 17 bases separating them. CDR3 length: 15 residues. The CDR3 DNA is TGTGCCAGCAGCACAAGCGAGGGGGGCTACTATGGCTACACCTTC. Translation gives CASSTSEGGYYGYTF.

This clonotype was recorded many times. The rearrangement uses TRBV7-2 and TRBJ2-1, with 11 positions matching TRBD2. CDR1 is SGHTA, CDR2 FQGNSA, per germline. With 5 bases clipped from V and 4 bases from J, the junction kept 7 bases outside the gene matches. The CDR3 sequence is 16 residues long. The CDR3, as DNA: TGTGCCAGCAGCCTCCAGACTAGCGGGGTGTACAATGAGCAGTTCTTC. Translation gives CASSLQTSGVYNEQFF. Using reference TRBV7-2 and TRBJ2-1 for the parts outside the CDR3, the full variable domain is GAGVSQSPSNKVTEKGKDVELRCDPISGHTALYWYRQSLGQGLEFLIYFQGNSAPDKSGLPSDRFSAERTGGSVSTLTIQRTQQEDSAVYLCASSLQTSGVYNEQFFGPGTRLTVL.

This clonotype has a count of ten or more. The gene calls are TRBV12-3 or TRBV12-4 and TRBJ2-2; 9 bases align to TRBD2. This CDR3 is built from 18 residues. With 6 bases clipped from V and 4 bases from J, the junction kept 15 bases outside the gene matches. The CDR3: CASSPFQAGGPITGELFF. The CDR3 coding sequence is TGTGCCAGCAGCCCTTTTCAGGCGGGGGGGCCCATCACCGGGGAGCTGTTTTTT.

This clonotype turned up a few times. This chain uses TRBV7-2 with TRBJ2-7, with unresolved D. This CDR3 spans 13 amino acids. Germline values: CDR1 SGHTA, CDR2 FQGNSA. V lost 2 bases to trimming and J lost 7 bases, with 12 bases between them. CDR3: CASSLPASREQYF. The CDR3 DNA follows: TGTGCCAGCAGCTTACCGGCATCCCGAGAGCAGTACTTC.

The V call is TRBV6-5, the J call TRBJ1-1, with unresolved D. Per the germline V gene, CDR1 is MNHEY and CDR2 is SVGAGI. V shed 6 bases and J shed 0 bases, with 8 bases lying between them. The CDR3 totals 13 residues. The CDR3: CASRDKLNTEAFF. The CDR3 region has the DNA TGTGCCAGCAGGGATAAATTGAACACTGAAGCTTTCTTT.

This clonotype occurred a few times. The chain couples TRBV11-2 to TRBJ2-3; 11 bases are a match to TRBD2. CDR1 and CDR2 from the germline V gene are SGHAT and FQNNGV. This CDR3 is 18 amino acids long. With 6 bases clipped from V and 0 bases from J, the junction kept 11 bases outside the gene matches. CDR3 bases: TGTGCCAGCAGTGGATTAGGACTAGCGGGTTCTAGCACAGATACGCAGTATTTT. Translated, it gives CASSGLGLAGSSTDTQYF.

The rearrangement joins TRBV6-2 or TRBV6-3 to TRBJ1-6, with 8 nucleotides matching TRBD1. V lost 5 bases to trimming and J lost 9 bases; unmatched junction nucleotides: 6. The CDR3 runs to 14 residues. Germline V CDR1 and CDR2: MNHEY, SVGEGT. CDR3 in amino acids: CASSRGQGISPLHF. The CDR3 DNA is TGTGCCAGCAGTCGCGGACAGGGTATTTCACCCCTCCACTTT.

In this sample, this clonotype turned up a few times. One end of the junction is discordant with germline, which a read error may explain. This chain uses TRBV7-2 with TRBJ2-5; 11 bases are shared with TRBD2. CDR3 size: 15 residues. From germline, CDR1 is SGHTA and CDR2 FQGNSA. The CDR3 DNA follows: TGTGCCAGCAGTTTAGCGGGGGGGGGGCAAGAGACCCAGTACTTC. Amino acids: CASSLAGGGQETQYF.

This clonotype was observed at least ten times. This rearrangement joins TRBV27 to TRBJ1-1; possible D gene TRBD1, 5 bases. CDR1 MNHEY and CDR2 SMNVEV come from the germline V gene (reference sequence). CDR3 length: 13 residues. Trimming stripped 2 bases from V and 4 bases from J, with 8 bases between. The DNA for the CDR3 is TGTGCCAGCAGTTTAGCCACAGGCACTGAAGCTTTCTTT. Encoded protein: CASSLATGTEAFF.

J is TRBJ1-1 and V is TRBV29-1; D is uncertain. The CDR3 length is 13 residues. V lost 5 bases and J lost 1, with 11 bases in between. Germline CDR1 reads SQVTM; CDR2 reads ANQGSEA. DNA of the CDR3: TGCAGCGTTCGTCCTCTGGAGAACACTGAAGCTTTCTTT. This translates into CSVRPLENTEAFF. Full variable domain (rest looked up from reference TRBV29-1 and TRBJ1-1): SAVISQKPSRDICQRGTSLTIQCQVDSQVTMMFWYRQQPGQSLTLIATANQGSEATYESGFVIDKFPISRPNLTFSTLTVSNMSPEDSSIYLCSVRPLENTEAFFGQGTRLTVV.